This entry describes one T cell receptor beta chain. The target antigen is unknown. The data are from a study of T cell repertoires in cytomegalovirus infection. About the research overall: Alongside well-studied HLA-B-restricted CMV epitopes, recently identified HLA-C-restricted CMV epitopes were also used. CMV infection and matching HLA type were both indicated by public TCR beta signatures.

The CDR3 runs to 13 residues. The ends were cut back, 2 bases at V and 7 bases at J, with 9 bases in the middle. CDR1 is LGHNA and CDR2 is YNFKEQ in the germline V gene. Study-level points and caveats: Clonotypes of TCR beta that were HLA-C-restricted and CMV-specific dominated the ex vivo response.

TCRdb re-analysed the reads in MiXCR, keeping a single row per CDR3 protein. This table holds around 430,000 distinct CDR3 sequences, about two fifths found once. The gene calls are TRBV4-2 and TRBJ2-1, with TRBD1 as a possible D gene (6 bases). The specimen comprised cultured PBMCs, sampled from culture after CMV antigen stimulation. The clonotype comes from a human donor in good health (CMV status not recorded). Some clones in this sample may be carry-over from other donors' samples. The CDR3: CASSQLGGNEQFF. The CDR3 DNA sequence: TGTGCCAGCAGCCAATTAGGGGGAAATGAGCAGTTCTTC.